This T cell receptor (beta chain) was sequenced in a study of technical replicates of blood from four donors. Data came from immunoSEQ multiplex PCR; TCRdb stores just in-frame clones and leaves some out. The table has tens of thousands of clones, roughly 94% seen once. V lost 5 bases, J lost 4 bases, and 1 base stayed unmatched. The germline gives CDR1 ENHRY, CDR2 SYGVKD. The CDR3 is 13 residues long. Sequenced input: T cells isolated from PBMCs. This clonotype originated in a human donor in good health. This sequence joins TRBV10-3 and TRBJ1-1, with 10 positions matching TRBD1. CDR3 in DNA: TGTGCCATCAGTTGGACAGGGGGCACTGAAGCTTTCTTT. This codes for CAISWTGGTEAFF.